Each of the 5 T cell receptor beta chains below was sequenced from the same sample in a study of blood T cell repertoires in COVID-19. TCRdb's table, derived via immunoSEQ multiplex PCR, lists solely in-frame clones and lacks some. The data show roughly 42,000 clones, 75% to 90% seen once. Sample: peripheral blood. These receptors all stem from a man under 40 with active or convalescent COVID-19.

The chain carries TRBV5-6 and TRBJ1-2; TRBD1 matches at 9 bases. J gave up 4 bases and V 5 bases, and 9 bases lay outside the gene matches. In germline, CDR1 is SGHDT, CDR2 YYEEEE. This CDR3 has 15 amino acids. The CDR3 is CASSGQGPRLYGYTF. The CDR3 nucleotides are TGTGCCAGCAGTGGACAGGGGCCGCGGCTCTATGGCTACACCTTC.

This clone showed up just once. The genes are TRBV29-1 and TRBJ2-4; 9 nucleotides agree with TRBD2. The CDR3 consists of 15 residues. Germline assignment: CDR1 SQVTM and CDR2 ANQGSEA. The ends lost 0 bases at V and 8 bases at J; junction bases unmatched: 8. The CDR3 bases are TGCAGCGTTGAAGATCGCGCGGGGGGGATCCACATTCAGTACTTC. Amino acid sequence: CSVEDRAGGIHIQYF.

The chain joins TRBV3-1 (or the pseudogene TRBV3-2) to TRBJ2-5; the match to TRBD2 covers 9 bases. Germline loops: CDR1 LGHDT, CDR2 YNNKEL (reference sequence). Trimming removed 0 bases from V and 1 base from J; junction bases left unmatched: 3. The CDR3 runs 16 residues. DNA of the CDR3: TGTGCCAGCAGCCAAGAGCGGGGGGGTCTCCAAGAGACCCAGTACTTC. This gives the protein CASSQERGGLQETQYF.

This clone has only one observation. The chain has TRBV19 and TRBJ2-1; D is unresolved. The CDR3 has 13 amino acids. V shed 0 bases and J shed 8 bases, with 8 bases lying between them. CDR1 and CDR2 (germline): LNHDA, SQIVND (reference sequence). The CDR3 DNA reads as TGTGCCAGTAGTATAGAAATGAGCGATGAGCAGTTCTTC. Encoded protein: CASSIEMSDEQFF.

This clone was found once. The chain uses TRBV6-5 and TRBJ1-1, with 7 nucleotides matching TRBD1. Germline CDR1 MNHEY, CDR2 SVGAGI. After removal of 3 bases from V and 4 bases from J, the junction contained 8 bases not matched to a gene. The CDR3 spans 15 residues. In nucleotides, the CDR3 is TGTGCCAGCAGTTATTCCCGAACAGGGGTCACTGAAGCTTTCTTT. As protein: CASSYSRTGVTEAFF.